This paragraph reports one T cell receptor beta chain. Authors' methods: It was from reference gene primer amplification that nucleated cell counts were estimated. Some clones are missing from TCRdb's copy, which holds only in-frame ones; the method was immunoSEQ multiplex PCR. The V and J calls and the clone size are those of that table, but D and trimming were determined from the DNA. The sample carries about 200,000 clones, approximately 91% recorded once. This record belongs to a study of blood T cell repertoires in COVID-19. Across the whole study: Specimens from acute and convalescent COVID-19 originated in the United States, Italy and Spain. In each case, the material was cDNA or gDNA derived from T cells, B-cell-depleted T cells, or PBMCs.

The V gene lost 1 base and the J gene lost 5 bases, with 11 bases spanning the gap. CDR1 and CDR2 from the germline V gene are LNHDA and SQIVND (reference sequence). This CDR3 has 15 residues. V gene TRBV19 combines with J gene TRBJ2-2; perhaps TRBD1 as D (5 bases). This TCR was sampled from a man aged 45 to 65 with COVID-19, enrolled during active disease. What was sequenced was peripheral blood. CDR3 region: CASSIGRDLTGELFF. CDR3 coding DNA: TGTGCCAGTAGTATAGGCAGGGATCTTACCGGGGAGCTGTTTTTT.